This TCR beta chain was recorded in a study of Graves' ophthalmopathy and Graves' hyperthyroidism (dated by TCRdb to the late 2010s). Looking at the study overall: Peripheral blood was collected at initial diagnosis, prior to any treatment. The 95 to 100 discovery patients were randomly split 7:3 into training and test sets. The study used TCR beta repertoire signatures to distinguish Graves' ophthalmopathy from Graves' hyperthyroidism and to predict progression to ophthalmopathy. In several hyperthyroidism patients, the T-cell repertoire of thyroid tissue was compared with the T-cell repertoire of blood. The independent validation cohort included about 19 hyperthyroidism patients plus 17 patients who later progressed from hyperthyroidism to ophthalmopathy. To explore V-J signatures that distinguish ophthalmopathy from hyperthyroidism, a discovery set of about a hundred patients was enrolled, made up of around 40 with ophthalmopathy and fewer than 60 with stable hyperthyroidism. Once sampling was done, hyperthyroidism patients were given methimazole at a starting dose of 30 mg daily, while ophthalmopathy patients were given high-dose intravenous methylprednisolone. In total, under 150 blood samples were TCR-sequenced: around 42 ophthalmopathy, 80 or so hyperthyroidism and approximately 17 hyperthyroidism-to-ophthalmopathy patients.

This clonotype was observed a few times. What this receptor recognizes is not known. Base qualities are missing; no much larger clone stands one base away. What the authors observed across the whole study: In cross-validation, the 13-signature model distinguished ophthalmopathy from stable hyperthyroidism with around 90% sensitivity and about 81% specificity, while in the test set the corresponding values were about 79% and 69%. No statistical method was used to predetermine the sample size, and group allocation was not hidden from the investigators. In validation, the model predicted ophthalmopathy progression with less than 71% sensitivity and 72.22% specificity; 12 predicted patients were CT-confirmed with GO in a median of approximately six months. Most expanded thyroid clonotypes with frequency above 0.001 were also detected in blood, suggesting blood repertoires may reflect the thyroid immune response.

Hyperthyroidism was considered stable if no progression to ophthalmopathy occurred within 18 months of follow-up. Hyperthyroidism patients were newly diagnosed, with disease duration under 2 months, and aged 18 to 65 years. Patients with other autoimmune diseases, uncontrolled infections, pregnancy or lactation were excluded from the study. Diagnosis was based on clinical symptoms, serum thyroxine, TRAb, thyroid ultrasound and orbital computed tomography. PBMCs were isolated from 7.5 to 10 ml of fresh peripheral blood by Ficoll-Paque density gradient centrifugation. Total RNA was extracted using Trizol reagent, and RNA quality was checked on an Agilent 2100 Bioanalyzer. For repertoire sequencing, the TCR beta CDR3 regions were amplified from RNA transcripts. The first round was an RT-PCR using HTBI primers with the Qiagen OneStep RT-PCR kit, and this first round was followed by a second-round multiplex PCR, then size selection and purification. Libraries were sequenced paired-end with 100 bp reads on an Illumina HiSeq2000. On the study's bioinformatics: SOAPnuke was used for read processing, and reads with adapters, uncalled bases, a mean Phred below 15, or no exact constant-primer or identifier match were discarded. COPE v1.2.5 was used to merge the high-quality paired reads. Unique nucleotide sequences were defined as clonotypes and aligned to IMGT TRB V, D and J references using MiTCR v1.1. Analysis was restricted to V-J combinations with a frequency above 0.0001, which covered about 99% of repertoires. A TCR clonal expansion and chaos score per V-J combination was defined as the ratio of F50 clonal expansion to chaos observed in the TCRdist matrix. Welch's t-statistics and random forest were used to reduce the features to 10 to 15 V-J combinations, which were then used as input to a naive Bayes classifier. The similarity between thyroid and blood repertoires was quantified using the Morisita-Horn index. Clones were called with MiXCR by TCRdb after fastp trimmed the public reads at Q25, and only in-frame beta chains were retained. Merged by CDR3 protein, the rows form single entries marked with the most common genes and DNA. The V and J calls reflect TCRdb's pipeline rather than the authors' work. This sample comprises some 380,000 distinct CDR3 sequences, just over 15% of them detected only once. 5.5% to 7% of the sample comes from the top ten.

For CDR1 and CDR2, the germline V gene lists SGHAT and FQNNGV. Trimming at the junction amounts to 1 base on V and 13 bases on J, and the germline ends lie 26 bases apart. The CDR3 sequence holds 18 residues, the cysteine and phenylalanine included. Only CDR3 DNA is held: 54 bases, read in frame from base 1. The chain was built from TRBV11-2 and TRBJ1-6; a tentative D match to TRBD1 spans 6 bases. Sequenced input: peripheral blood. The sequence was obtained from a woman aged 18-29 years with stable Graves' hyperthyroidism. Donor details come from another sample of the same person, matched by shared clones. The DNA sequence is as follows: TGTGCCAGCAGCTTAGTCAGAGTGGTACAGGGTTCTCCTTCCCCCCTCCACTTT. This codes for CASSLVRVVQGSPSPLHF.